These 16 T cell receptor beta chains share one sample of origin, sequenced in a study of identical twins listed by TCRdb under 2016. The method was 5' RACE. Sequenced using an Illumina HiSeq 2000. TCRdb reworked the public reads: Q25 trimming with fastp, MiXCR clone assembly, productive beta chains retained. Each entry is one CDR3 protein sequence, shown with its most common DNA and genes. Within this sample are 350,000 or so distinct CDR3 sequences, with roughly 9% of them counted one time only. Roughly 9% of the sample is taken by the ten largest. The sample taken for sequencing was naive T cells sorted from blood. According to the study, the label for this sample's cell subset or site signals: cells isolated with a human naive T-cell isolation kit. These receptors originate from a woman aged 45 to 65 in good health.

This clonotype was observed a handful of times. The chain has TRBV6-1 and TRBJ2-5; 9 bases are a match to TRBD2. Losses at the gene ends were 2 bases for V and 9 bases for J; bases not matched to a gene: 10. CDR3 length: 15 residues. In germline, CDR1 is MNHNS, CDR2 SASEGT. The CDR3 DNA follows: TGTGCCAGCAGTGAAAGGCTAGCGGGAACTGGGGCCCAGTACTTC. It translates to CASSERLAGTGAQYF.

The rearrangement joins TRBV6-5 to TRBJ2-2, with a possible D match to TRBD2 (5 bases). CDR1 MNHEY and CDR2 SVGAGI come from the germline V gene. The CDR3 loop spans 16 amino acids. Trimming removed 2 bases at V and 7 bases at J, with 17 bases between. The CDR3 bases are TGTGCCAGCAGTTACGGTCTAGGGAGTACTATCGGGGAGCTGTTTTTT. Encoded protein: CASSYGLGSTIGELFF.

Many counts were recorded for this clonotype. The CDR3 DNA follows: TGTGCCAGCAGTTACTCGGGAAGGGTCTCTGGGGCCAACGTCCTGACTTTC. It specifies CASSYSGRVSGANVLTF. The rearrangement joins TRBV6-5 to TRBJ2-6; D is unresolved. Trimming took 0 bases from V and 0 from J, leaving 9 bases between them. Germline lookup yields CDR1 MNHEY and CDR2 SVGAGI. The CDR3 sequence is 17 residues long.

This clonotype was seen more than once but under ten times. The CDR3 loop reads CASSEEADQETQYF. CDR3 sequence (DNA): TGTGCCAGCAGTGAAGAGGCGGACCAAGAGACCCAGTACTTC. The J gene is TRBJ2-5, the V gene TRBV2; D not certain. The CDR3 covers 14 residues. The germline V and J ends were trimmed by 1 base and 0 bases, with 6 bases remaining between them. In germline, CDR1 is SNHLY, CDR2 FYNNEI.

This clonotype was seen a handful of times. The rearrangement uses TRBV10-2 and TRBJ2-7, with a weak D call TRBD1 (5 bases). The CDR3 has 13 amino acids. The germline V and J ends were trimmed by 10 bases and 3 bases, with 16 bases remaining between them. Germline assignment: CDR1 WSHSY and CDR2 SAAADI. CDR3 region: CATRNLGHYEQYV. Here the CDR3 DNA reads TGCGCCACCAGAAATTTGGGGCACTACGAGCAGTACGTC.

This clonotype was seen more than once but under ten times. The chain has TRBV29-1 and TRBJ1-2; 11 bases are shared with TRBD1. The CDR3 spans 14 residues. Germline V gene lookup returns CDR1 SQVTM and CDR2 ANQGSEA. V lost 4 bases, J lost 4 bases, and 5 bases stayed unmatched. The CDR3 reads CSVGGDRGIYGYTF. The DNA for the CDR3 is TGCAGCGTTGGGGGGGACAGGGGGATCTATGGCTACACCTTC.

This rearrangement joins TRBV5-1 to TRBJ2-5; D possibly corresponds to TRBD2 (6 bases). CDR3 size: 14 residues. V gave up 4 bases and J gave up 5 bases, with 15 bases separating them. CDR1 and CDR2 (germline): SGHRS, YFSETQ. CDR3 loop: CASSPGGSGETQYF. The CDR3 bases are TGCGCCAGCAGCCCCGGGGGATCGGGGGAGACCCAGTACTTC.

A few counts support this clonotype. The V call is TRBV14, the J call TRBJ2-7; D unclear. V lost 1 base to trimming and J lost 5 bases, with 18 bases between them. Germline-derived CDR1 and CDR2 are SGHDN and FVKESK. The CDR3 extends over 16 amino acids. CDR3 in amino acids: CASSQGITTALDEQYF. In DNA, the CDR3 is TGTGCCAGCAGCCAAGGTATAACTACCGCTTTGGACGAGCAGTACTTC.

The chain has TRBV4-2 and TRBJ2-1; 12 bases fit TRBD2. Germline values: CDR1 LGHNA, CDR2 YNFKEQ. This CDR3 spans 16 amino acids. With 2 bases clipped from V and 9 bases from J, the junction kept 8 bases outside the gene matches. CDR3 protein: CASSQRRRLAGAEQFF. Written as DNA, the CDR3 is TGTGCCAGCAGCCAAAGAAGGAGACTAGCGGGAGCTGAGCAGTTCTTC.

This clonotype turned up a few times. V gene TRBV6-1 combines with J gene TRBJ1-1, with D maybe TRBD1 (5 bases). Germline V gene data show CDR1 as MNHNS and CDR2 as SASEGT. Trimming shortened V by 5 bases and J by 4 bases, and 11 bases separated the two germline ends. The CDR3 loop spans 13 amino acids. CDR3: CASSLWGSTEAFF. The CDR3 DNA reads as TGTGCCAGCAGTCTTTGGGGGAGCACTGAAGCTTTCTTT.

The chain is built from TRBV27 and TRBJ2-1; 7 bases map to TRBD2. Per the germline V gene, CDR1 is MNHEY and CDR2 is SMNVEV (reference sequence). Trimming took 5 bases from V and 5 from J; bases not matched to a gene: 9. This CDR3 has 15 amino acids. DNA of the CDR3: TGTGCCAGCAGTCCCCGGACTAGTTGGGACAATGAGCAGTTCTTC. Its protein is CASSPRTSWDNEQFF.

This clonotype was recorded a few times. J is TRBJ2-5 and V is TRBV5-1, with 8 bases lining up with TRBD1. There are 16 residues in the CDR3. Germline V gene lookup returns CDR1 SGHRS and CDR2 YFSETQ. Losses at the gene ends were 4 bases for V and 5 bases for J; bases not matched to a gene: 13. CDR3: CASSPNAPGGGETQYF. In nucleotides, the CDR3 is TGCGCCAGCAGCCCGAATGCTCCAGGGGGCGGGGAGACCCAGTACTTC.

To note about this clonotype: The conserved final phenylalanine or tryptophan is absent from the CDR3, which likely points to a read error. The chain joins TRBV5-1 to TRBJ2-1; 14 bases line up with TRBD2. From germline, CDR1 is SGHRS and CDR2 YFSETQ. V shed 4 bases, J shed 8 bases, and the junction held 5 bases outside the gene matches. The CDR3 runs to 15 residues. CDR3 protein: CASSEGLAGVDEQFC. The CDR3 coding sequence is TGCGCCAGCAGCGAGGGACTAGCGGGAGTGGATGAGCAGTTCTGC.

The CDR3 loop is CASSPVTPSYNEQFF. CDR3 DNA sequence: TGTGCCAGCAGCCCTGTAACTCCGTCCTACAATGAGCAGTTCTTC. The V and J genes are TRBV5-6 and TRBJ2-1; D remains ambiguous. Trimming took off 4 bases at V and 1 base at J, with 12 bases between the two ends. CDR3 length equals 15 residues. Germline V CDR1 and CDR2: SGHDT, YYEEEE.

The V gene is TRBV5-1, the J gene TRBJ2-1; D is undetermined. Germline V gene data show CDR1 as SGHRS and CDR2 as YFSETQ. CDR3 length equals 14 residues. V was cut by 0 bases and J by 7 bases, with 11 bases left in between. The CDR3, as DNA: TGCGCCAGCAGCTTGGAAAGACCCATTAATGAGCAGTTCTTC. It codes for CASSLERPINEQFF.

This clonotype was counted only a few times. The J gene is TRBJ2-1, the V gene TRBV25-1; 8 bases are a match to TRBD1. V trimming: 4 bases; J trimming: 2 bases; junction bases outside the gene matches: 4. The CDR3 spans 15 residues. CDR1 and CDR2 (germline): MGHDK, SYGVNS. The CDR3 DNA follows: TGTGCCAGCAGTGCGGCAGGGGGCGCCTACAATGAGCAGTTCTTC. It specifies CASSAAGGAYNEQFF.